This T cell receptor beta chain was captured in a study of T cells in Graves' hyperthyroidism and ophthalmopathy. Whole-study results and caveats: Model predictions of ophthalmopathy came a median 6.5 months before onset.

This clonotype showed up just a few times. The target antigen is unknown. RNA transcripts yielded amplified TCR beta CDR3 regions. The HTBI set primed first-round TCR CDR3 RT-PCR. TCRdb analysed the multiplex PCR reads with MiXCR anew, one entry per CDR3 protein. Of approximately 330,000 distinct CDR3 sequences listed, 15% to 20% are singletons. The CDR3 runs to 13 residues. V was trimmed by 10 bases and J by 2 bases, leaving 14 bases between them. CDR1 is ENHRY and CDR2 is SYGVKD in the germline V gene. No progression to ophthalmopathy during 18 months of follow-up defined stable disease. For the diagnoses, clinical symptoms, serum thyroxine and TRAb, thyroid ultrasound and orbital computed tomography were used. The source of the PBMCs was approximately 10 ml of fresh peripheral blood.

Sequencing input: blood. The source is a woman in her 50s with Graves' hyperthyroidism. J is TRBJ1-1 and V is TRBV10-3; weak D call: TRBD1 (5 bases). The DNA of the CDR3 is TGTGCCACCACTGGGACGGACAACACTGAAGCTTTCTTT. Translating it yields CATTGTDNTEAFF.